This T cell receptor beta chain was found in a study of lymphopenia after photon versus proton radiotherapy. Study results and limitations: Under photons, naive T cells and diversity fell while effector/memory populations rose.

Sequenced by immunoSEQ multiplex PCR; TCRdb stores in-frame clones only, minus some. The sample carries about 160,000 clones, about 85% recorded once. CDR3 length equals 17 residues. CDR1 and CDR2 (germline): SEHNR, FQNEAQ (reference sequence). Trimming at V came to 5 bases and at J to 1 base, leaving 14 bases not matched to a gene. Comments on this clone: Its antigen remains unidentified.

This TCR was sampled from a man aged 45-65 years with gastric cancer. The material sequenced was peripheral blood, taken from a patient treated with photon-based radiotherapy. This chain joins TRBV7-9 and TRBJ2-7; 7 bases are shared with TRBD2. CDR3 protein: CASSLLYGTKNSYEQYF. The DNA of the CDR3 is TGTGCCAGCAGCCTACTTTACGGGACTAAAAATTCCTACGAGCAGTACTTC.